Listed below are T cell receptor beta chains from one sample, sequenced in a study of blood T cells in healthy people across ages. TCRdb re-called the 5' RACE reads with MiXCR, one entry per CDR3 protein. The sample shows more than 650,000 distinct CDR3 sequences, 22% of them seen only once. Sequenced: blood. The receptors originated from a man in his 70s in good health. The conserved cysteine and the conserved F or W are not part of the CDR3 here. The order of the fields is J gene, D gene, V gene, CDR3 protein. D genes are given only for firm matches.

TRBJ2-3 NA TRBV12-3/TRBV12-4 ASRGYAGTGTDTQY
TRBJ2-6 TRBD1 TRBV28 ASSGGQGNSNVLT
TRBJ1-1 NA TRBV29-1 SVERNTEAF
TRBJ1-6 TRBD1 TRBV2 ASNPGQTDSPLH
TRBJ1-6 TRBD1 TRBV2 ASTGTATSSYNSPLH
TRBJ2-7 NA TRBV7-6 ASSQQIKASEQY
TRBJ2-6 NA TRBV7-8 ASSLVVAGANVLT
TRBJ2-3 NA TRBV29-1 SSTGASGTDTQY
TRBJ2-7 NA TRBV15 ATSREQGYEQY
TRBJ2-3 TRBD1 TRBV4-3 ASSQARDSSSTDTQY
TRBJ2-1 TRBD2 TRBV11-2 ASSTRTSGSYEQF
TRBJ2-1 TRBD2 TRBV2 ASSTPGRASYNEQF
TRBJ2-3 NA TRBV2 ASAPRSSEISTDTQY
TRBJ1-1 TRBD1 TRBV6-5 ASRRRGRVNTEAF
TRBJ1-1 NA TRBV5-1 ASSLTEQSVSTEAF
TRBJ1-1 NA TRBV28 AISVLPNTEAF
TRBJ1-1 TRBD1 TRBV20-1 SAPDRANTEAF
TRBJ2-5 TRBD2 TRBV18 ASSPGTSGSAQY
NA NA TRBV24-1 ATSDLGTTAGNEQF
TRBJ2-5 TRBD2 TRBV5-1 ASSTLGGETQY
TRBJ2-3 TRBD2 TRBV20-1 SASFGGSGGTDTQY
TRBJ1-4 NA TRBV15 ATSRPVLDGGGLF
TRBJ2-5 NA TRBV11-2 ASSLDPSRQETQY
TRBJ1-5 NA TRBV5-5 ASSLEPLGQPQH
TRBJ1-4 NA TRBV10-3 ATRGGPEEKLF
TRBJ2-7 TRBD1 TRBV5-5 ASSARDRGSYEQY
TRBJ1-4 NA TRBV6-2/TRBV6-3 ASSYGVAGPNEKLF
TRBJ1-2 TRBD1 TRBV20-1 SARGQGSDYGYT
NA TRBD2 TRBV29-1 SVGGSPEVPYEQY
TRBJ2-1 TRBD1 TRBV10-3 ATRDRANNEQF
TRBJ2-7 NA TRBV12-3/TRBV12-4 ASSSDRYSYEQY
TRBJ1-1 TRBD1 TRBV24-1 ATSDHRGLEAF
TRBJ2-3 NA TRBV30 AWSVIGSDTQY
TRBJ2-1 NA TRBV14 ASSREVGNEQF
TRBJ1-2 NA TRBV19 ASSIGRRNYGYT
TRBJ1-1 NA TRBV7-9 ASSLERQVKIEAF
TRBJ2-1 TRBD1 TRBV19 ASGVDRGAHNEQF
TRBJ1-4 NA TRBV19 ASSSRGSTNEKLF
TRBJ2-3 NA TRBV10-3 AISEWGTATDTQY
TRBJ2-5 TRBD1 TRBV29-1 SVEAEGQGEF
TRBJ1-2 NA TRBV7-2 ASSLKSAGYYGYT
TRBJ2-5 NA TRBV19 ASSIEETQY
TRBJ1-5 NA TRBV20-1 SAGTTEYQPQH
TRBJ2-1 TRBD1 TRBV5-1 ASSLDPGQARYNEQF
TRBJ1-2 NA TRBV20-1 SALPTGLITQGYT
TRBJ1-2 NA TRBV10-3 AISNQGFHGYT
TRBJ1-4 NA TRBV20-1 SASDRAKLNEKLF
TRBJ2-1 NA TRBV20-1 SARSNSYNEQF
TRBJ2-7 NA TRBV6-2/TRBV6-3 ASVGQFYEQY